This is a list of T cell receptor beta chains from one sample in a study of shared clonotypes between healthy human individuals. Measured with immunoSEQ multiplex PCR; TCRdb has only the in-frame clones, and not every one. The data hold 550,000 to 700,000 clones, with around four fifths observed a single time. What was sequenced was memory CD4+ T cells sorted from blood. The receptors originated from a woman between 25 and 40 years old in good health. Both conserved end residues are part of each CDR3. Each record gives: clone size, J gene, CDR3 length, V gene, D gene, CDR3 protein, CDR3 DNA. The D gene is left open where the match is weak. Only part of the rows carry a size: once, few, many, or a class if the clone is expanded.

abundance: -; j_gene: TRBJ2-7; len: 16; v_gene: TRBV28; d_gene: TRBD1; CDR3aa: CASSFRTWTGKYEQYF; CDR3nt: TGTGCCAGCAGTTTCCGTACGTGGACAGGGAAGTACGAGCAGTACTTC
abundance: once; j_gene: TRBJ2-6; len: 16; v_gene: TRBV27; d_gene: -; CDR3aa: CASSSPGPSGANVLTF; CDR3nt: TGTGCCAGCAGTTCCCCGGGCCCCTCTGGGGCCAACGTCCTGACTTTC
abundance: -; j_gene: TRBJ2-5; len: 14; v_gene: TRBV7-8; d_gene: -; CDR3aa: CASSLLSAKETQYF; CDR3nt: TGTGCCAGCAGCTTACTTAGTGCGAAAGAGACCCAGTACTTC
abundance: -; j_gene: TRBJ2-7; len: 15; v_gene: TRBV9; d_gene: TRBD1; CDR3aa: CASSADRDRGYEQYF; CDR3nt: TGTGCCAGCAGCGCGGACCGGGACAGGGGCTACGAGCAGTACTTC
abundance: -; j_gene: TRBJ2-5; len: 14; v_gene: TRBV30; d_gene: -; CDR3aa: CAWSVGFPKETQYF; CDR3nt: TGTGCCTGGAGTGTGGGTTTCCCGAAAGAGACCCAGTACTTC
abundance: -; j_gene: TRBJ2-5; len: 14; v_gene: TRBV7-7; d_gene: -; CDR3aa: CASSLIGDAQTQYF; CDR3nt: TGTGCCAGCAGCTTAATCGGGGACGCCCAAACCCAGTACTTC
abundance: -; j_gene: TRBJ2-3; len: 12; v_gene: TRBV11-2; d_gene: -; CDR3aa: CASSIRTDTQYF; CDR3nt: TGTGCCAGCAGCATCCGAACAGATACGCAGTATTTT
abundance: -; j_gene: TRBJ2-7; len: 16; v_gene: TRBV7-9; d_gene: TRBD2; CDR3aa: CASSPKPGLAGDEQYF; CDR3nt: TGTGCCAGCAGCCCCAAACCGGGACTAGCGGGAGACGAGCAGTACTTC
abundance: -; j_gene: TRBJ2-1; len: 16; v_gene: TRBV2; d_gene: TRBD2; CDR3aa: CASKTTSGSSYNEQFF; CDR3nt: TGTGCCAGCAAGACGACTAGCGGGAGCTCCTACAATGAGCAGTTCTTC
abundance: -; j_gene: TRBJ2-1; len: 15; v_gene: TRBV5-1; d_gene: TRBD2; CDR3aa: CASSPSSGSYNEQFF; CDR3nt: TGCGCCAGCAGCCCTTCTAGCGGCTCCTACAATGAGCAGTTCTTC
abundance: -; j_gene: TRBJ2-5; len: 14; v_gene: TRBV29-1; d_gene: -; CDR3aa: CSVATRGPQETQYF; CDR3nt: TGCAGCGTCGCTACCAGGGGACCCCAAGAGACCCAGTACTTC
abundance: few; j_gene: TRBJ1-5; len: 14; v_gene: TRBV2; d_gene: -; CDR3aa: CASSPGTYNQPQHF; CDR3nt: TGTGCCAGCAGTCCTGGGACATATAATCAGCCCCAGCATTTT
abundance: -; j_gene: TRBJ2-6; len: 15; v_gene: TRBV7-9; d_gene: -; CDR3aa: CASSSDRTGANVLTF; CDR3nt: TGTGCCAGCAGCTCCGACAGAACTGGGGCCAACGTCCTGACTTTC
abundance: -; j_gene: TRBJ2-7; len: 15; v_gene: TRBV28; d_gene: TRBD2; CDR3aa: CASRATSGLPYEQYF; CDR3nt: TGTGCCAGCAGGGCGACTAGCGGATTACCCTACGAGCAGTACTTC
abundance: -; j_gene: TRBJ1-4; len: 14; v_gene: TRBV10-2; d_gene: -; CDR3aa: CASSEGSKREKLFF; CDR3nt: TGCGCCAGCAGTGAGGGAAGCAAAAGGGAAAAACTGTTTTTT
abundance: -; j_gene: TRBJ1-1; len: 13; v_gene: TRBV6-1; d_gene: -; CDR3aa: CASSSQPNTEAFF; CDR3nt: TGTGCCAGCAGCTCGCAGCCGAACACTGAAGCTTTCTTT
abundance: -; j_gene: TRBJ2-7; len: 17; v_gene: TRBV19; d_gene: -; CDR3aa: CASSNAGTWGETYEQYF; CDR3nt: TGTGCCAGTAGCAACGCCGGGACTTGGGGAGAAACCTACGAGCAGTACTTC
abundance: once; j_gene: TRBJ2-7; len: 13; v_gene: TRBV2; d_gene: -; CDR3aa: CASSFAVSYEQYF; CDR3nt: TGTGCCAGCAGTTTTGCGGTCTCCTACGAGCAGTACTTC
abundance: -; j_gene: TRBJ2-2; len: 14; v_gene: TRBV6-1; d_gene: -; CDR3aa: CASSVGTIPGELFF; CDR3nt: TGTGCCAGCAGTGTAGGGACGATACCCGGGGAGCTGTTTTTT
abundance: -; j_gene: TRBJ2-7; len: 15; v_gene: TRBV5-6; d_gene: -; CDR3aa: CASSPTGTVSYEQYF; CDR3nt: TGTGCCAGCAGCCCGACTGGGACCGTCTCCTACGAGCAGTACTTC
abundance: -; j_gene: TRBJ2-1; len: 15; v_gene: TRBV19; d_gene: TRBD1; CDR3aa: CASGPGTGPPNEQFF; CDR3nt: TGTGCCAGTGGACCCGGGACAGGTCCTCCTAATGAGCAGTTCTTC
abundance: -; j_gene: TRBJ2-7; len: 12; v_gene: TRBV18; d_gene: -; CDR3aa: CASSPDDYEQYF; CDR3nt: TGTGCCAGCTCACCAGACGATTACGAGCAGTACTTC
abundance: -; j_gene: TRBJ1-2; len: 13; v_gene: TRBV28; d_gene: -; CDR3aa: CASSQGPNYGYTF; CDR3nt: TGTGCCAGCAGCCAGGGACCCAACTATGGCTACACCTTC
abundance: -; j_gene: TRBJ2-7; len: 14; v_gene: TRBV29-1; d_gene: TRBD1; CDR3aa: CSVQGQGGSYEQYF; CDR3nt: TGCAGCGTTCAAGGACAGGGGGGGTCCTACGAGCAGTACTTC
abundance: -; j_gene: TRBJ2-2; len: 15; v_gene: TRBV7-9; d_gene: TRBD1; CDR3aa: CASNTGTGGSGELFF; CDR3nt: TGTGCCAGCAACACAGGGACAGGGGGTTCCGGGGAGCTGTTTTTT